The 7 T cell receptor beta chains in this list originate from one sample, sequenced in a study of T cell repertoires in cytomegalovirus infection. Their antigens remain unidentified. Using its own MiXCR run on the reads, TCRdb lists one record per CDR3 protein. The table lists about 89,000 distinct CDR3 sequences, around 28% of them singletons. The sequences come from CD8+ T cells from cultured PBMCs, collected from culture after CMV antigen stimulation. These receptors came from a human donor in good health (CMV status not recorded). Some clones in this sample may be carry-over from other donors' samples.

The CDR3 DNA reads TGTGCCAGCAGCCGCGGGGAGGGTAGAGGCGTAAATGAGCAGTTCTTC. Protein product: CASSRGEGRGVNEQFF. J is TRBJ2-1 and V is TRBV7-9; 7 bases match TRBD2. The CDR3 is 16 amino acids. V was pared by 5 bases and J by 7 bases, with 14 bases of the junction left unmatched. Germline CDR1 and CDR2: SEHNR and FQNEAQ (reference sequence).

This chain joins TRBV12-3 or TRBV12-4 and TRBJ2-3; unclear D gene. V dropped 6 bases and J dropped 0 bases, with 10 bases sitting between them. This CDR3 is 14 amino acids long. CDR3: CASSSAASTDTQYF. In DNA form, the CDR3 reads TGTGCCAGCAGCTCGGCGGCTAGCACAGATACGCAGTATTTT.

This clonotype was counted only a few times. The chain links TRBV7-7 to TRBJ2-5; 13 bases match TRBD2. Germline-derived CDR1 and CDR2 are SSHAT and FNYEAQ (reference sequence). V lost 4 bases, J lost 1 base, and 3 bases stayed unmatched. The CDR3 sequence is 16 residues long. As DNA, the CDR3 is TGTGCCAGCAGCTCACTAGCGGGGGGGTTCCAAGAGACCCAGTACTTC. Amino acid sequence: CASSSLAGGFQETQYF.

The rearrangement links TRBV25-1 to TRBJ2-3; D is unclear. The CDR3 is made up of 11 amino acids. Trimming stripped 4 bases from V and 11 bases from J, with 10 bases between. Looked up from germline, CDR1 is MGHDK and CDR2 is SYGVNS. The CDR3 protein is CASSASPQQYF. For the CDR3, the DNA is TGTGCCAGCAGTGCCTCCCCTCAGCAGTATTTT. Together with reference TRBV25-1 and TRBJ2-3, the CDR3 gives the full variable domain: EADIYQTPRYLVIGTGKKITLECSQTMGHDKMYWYQQDPGMELHLIHYSYGVNSTEKGDLSSESTVSRIRTEHFPLTLESARPSHTSQYLCASSASPQQYFGPGTRLTVL.

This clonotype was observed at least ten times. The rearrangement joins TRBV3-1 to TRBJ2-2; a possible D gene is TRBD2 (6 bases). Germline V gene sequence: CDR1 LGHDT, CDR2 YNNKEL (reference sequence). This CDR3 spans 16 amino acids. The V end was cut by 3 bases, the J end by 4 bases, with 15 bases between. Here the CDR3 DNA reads TGTGCCAGCAGCCATCCTTCGGGACTTGCCACCGGGGAGCTGTTTTTT. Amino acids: CASSHPSGLATGELFF.

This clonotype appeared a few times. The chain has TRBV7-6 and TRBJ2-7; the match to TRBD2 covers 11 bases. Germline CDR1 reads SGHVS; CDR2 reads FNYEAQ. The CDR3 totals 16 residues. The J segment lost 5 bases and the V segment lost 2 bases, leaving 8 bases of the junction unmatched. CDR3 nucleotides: TGTGCCAGCAGCTTAAGCGAACTAGCGGGGGTCCACGAGCAGTACTTC. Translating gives CASSLSELAGVHEQYF.

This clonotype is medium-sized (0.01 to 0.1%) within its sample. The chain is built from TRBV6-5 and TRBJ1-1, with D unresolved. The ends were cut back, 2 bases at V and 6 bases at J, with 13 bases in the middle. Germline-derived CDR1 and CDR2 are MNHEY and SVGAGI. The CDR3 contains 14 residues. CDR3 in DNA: TGTGCCAGCAGTTACATTGACCCGGCGGCTGAAGCTTTCTTT. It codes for CASSYIDPAAEAFF.